These T cell receptor beta chains were read from a single sample in a study of control samples from healthy donors and cancer patients. Assay used: immunoSEQ multiplex PCR; TCRdb lists only in-frame clones, some missing. This sample has 120,000 or so clones; less than 95% occur once, and the top ten carry roughly 4%. The specimen sequenced was blood. The receptors were sampled from a man aged 25 to 40 in good health. Each CDR3 is given with its conserved first and last residue. The D gene is left open where the match is weak. Expanded clones get a size class; other rows say once, few or many, or leave the size out.

V gene,J gene,D gene,clone size,CDR3 protein,CDR3 DNA
TRBV7-7,TRBJ2-7,.,.,CASSPGQNSYEQYF,TGTGCTAGCAGTCCGGGGCAGAACTCCTACGAGCAGTACTTC
TRBV29-1,TRBJ2-1,.,.,CSGNGIRGIYNEQFF,TGCAGCGGCAACGGGATTCGTGGGATTTACAATGAGCAGTTCTTC
TRBV6-5,TRBJ2-2,.,.,CASSYIGGRTGELFF,TGTGCCAGCAGCTATATAGGGGGGAGGACCGGGGAGCTGTTTTTT
TRBV4-1,TRBJ2-7,TRBD1,.,CASSQTGGDYEQYF,TGCGCCAGCAGCCAGACAGGGGGCGACTACGAGCAGTACTTC
TRBV5-5,TRBJ2-2,TRBD1,.,CASSLDRGRTGELFF,TGTGCCAGCAGCCTCGACAGGGGCCGAACCGGGGAGCTGTTTTTT
TRBV7-9,TRBJ1-5,TRBD1,.,CASSATGNSNQPQHF,TGTGCCAGCAGCGCGACAGGGAACTCCAATCAGCCCCAGCATTTT
TRBV9,TRBJ1-5,.,.,CASSVGNQPQHF,TGTGCCAGCAGCGTTGGCAATCAGCCCCAGCATTTT
TRBV19,TRBJ1-1,.,.,CASSPGRPGGTEAFF,TGTGCCAGTAGCCCCGGACGCCCGGGAGGCACTGAAGCTTTCTTT
TRBV6-5,TRBJ1-3,.,.,CASSSVFSSGNTIYF,TGTGCCAGCAGTTCAGTATTTTCCTCTGGAAACACCATATATTTT
TRBV5-6,TRBJ2-7,.,.,CASSLGSGNSYEQYF,TGTGCCAGCAGCCTGGGCTCCGGGAACTCCTACGAGCAGTACTTC
TRBV6-5,TRBJ1-2,.,.,CASSPIRWAGYGYTF,TGTGCCAGCAGCCCCATTCGGTGGGCGGGCTATGGCTACACCTTC
TRBV15,TRBJ2-5,TRBD2,.,CATSARTSGGPIKTQYF,TGTGCCACCAGCGCCCGGACTAGCGGGGGCCCTATTAAGACCCAGTACTTC
TRBV30,TRBJ2-3,TRBD2,once,CAWSRTSGGRTDTQYF,TGTGCCTGGAGTCGGACTAGCGGGGGCCGCACAGATACGCAGTATTTT